The rows below give T cell receptor beta chains drawn from one sample of a study of cytomegalovirus exposure and HLA in healthy donors. Clones were read by immunoSEQ multiplex PCR, and TCRdb kept only the in-frame ones, dropping some. There are around 150,000 clones in the sample; 79% occur only once, and roughly 6.8% lies in the top ten. Sequenced: PBMCs. The source is a man between 50 and 59 years old in good health and CMV-seropositive. Each CDR3 is given with its conserved first and last residue. A D gene is named only where the DNA matches it firmly. The size field is filled for only some rows; it gives once, few, many or a size class.

>NA|TRBV7-6|NA|TRBJ2-5
TGTGCCAGCAGCTCTAGAATCCAAGAGACCCAGTACTTC
CASSSRIQETQYF
>NA|TRBV15|once|TRBJ1-5
TGTGCCACCAGCAGAATAAAGGACAGTACCCGGCCCCAGCATTTT
CATSRIKDSTRPQHF
>TRBD2|TRBV27|NA|TRBJ2-1
TGTGCCAGCAGTTTGAGGAGCGGGACCTACAATGAGCAGTTCTTC
CASSLRSGTYNEQFF
>NA|TRBV25-1|NA|TRBJ2-7
TGTGCCAGCAGTTCCTGGACGACAGGATCCTACGAGCAGTACTTC
CASSSWTTGSYEQYF
>NA|TRBV6-1|few|TRBJ1-1
TGTGCCAGCAGTGTCGTAGGGGTGAACACTGAAGCTTTCTTT
CASSVVGVNTEAFF
>NA|TRBV11-2|NA|TRBJ1-2
TGTGCCAGCAGTCCAATCGCCGGGGGGGCGAGGCAGGGCTACACCTTC
CASSPIAGGARQGYTF
>TRBD2|TRBV7-9|NA|TRBJ2-1
TGTGCCAGCAGCCTCCTTCTGACTAGCGGGAGCGGCAATGAGCAGTTCTTC
CASSLLLTSGSGNEQFF
>TRBD1|TRBV18|NA|TRBJ2-3
TGTGCCAGCTCACCCAGGGGGCAGGGCCTCACAGATACGCAGTATTTT
CASSPRGQGLTDTQYF
>NA|TRBV11-3|NA|TRBJ1-1
TGTGCCAGCAGCTCAAAGGGGACTGGGGCTTTCTTT
CASSSKGTGAFF
>NA|TRBV18|NA|TRBJ2-7
TGTGCCAGCTCACCGGACGGGAGCTCCTACGAGCAGTACTTC
CASSPDGSSYEQYF
>NA|TRBV6-5|NA|TRBJ1-1
TGTGCCCACGCGCAGGGGAAGGTCAACACTGAAGCTTTCTTT
CAHAQGKVNTEAFF
>NA|TRBV5-1|NA|TRBJ2-7
TGCGCCAGCTCCTTCCAGGGCCCCTACGAGCAGTACTTC
CASSFQGPYEQYF
>TRBD1|TRBV5-1|NA|TRBJ2-6
TGCGCCAGCAGCTTGGGTCAGGACAGGGGGTCTGGGGCCAACGTCCTGACTTTC
CASSLGQDRGSGANVLTF
>TRBD1|TRBV6-5|NA|TRBJ2-7
TGTGCCAGCAGTTACGACAGGGGAAGATTCGAGCAGTACTTC
CASSYDRGRFEQYF
>TRBD2|TRBV18|NA|TRBJ2-5
TGTGCCAGCATTAGCGGGAGACAGGAGACCCAGTACTTC
CASISGRQETQYF
>TRBD1|TRBV18|NA|TRBJ2-7
TGTGCCAGCTCACCACCGTGGGACAGGGAGTACGAGCAGTACTTC
CASSPPWDREYEQYF
>TRBD2|TRBV11-2|once|TRBJ2-1
TGTGCCAGCAGCTTAGTTAGCGGGAGGGCTGGTGAGCAGTTCTTC
CASSLVSGRAGEQFF